Listed here are 9 T cell receptor beta chains from one sample, sequenced in a study of control samples from healthy donors and cancer patients (dated by TCRdb to 2020 to 2021). Library preparation employed the immunoSEQ multiplex PCR assay. The source is immuneACCESS, and TCRdb retained only in-frame sequences with V and J called. Part of the clones is not carried over; for the studies checked, unresolved V genes explain less than half of this, and the remainder is unexplained. Here the sample has 400,000 to 500,000 clones; 75% to 95% occur a single time. Over 5.5% of the sample belongs to the ten largest clones. The sample was PBMCs. Every receptor here comes from a man aged 35-49 years with head and neck cancer.

The J gene is TRBJ1-1, the V gene TRBV19; possible D gene TRBD1, 6 bases. The CDR3 runs to 13 residues. In germline, CDR1 is LNHDA, CDR2 SQIVND (reference sequence). The V gene lost 8 bases and the J gene lost 0 bases, with 10 bases spanning the gap. The CDR3 DNA follows: TGTGCCAGTTCCGGACAGATGAACACTGAAGCTTTCTTT. It translates to CASSGQMNTEAFF.

A remark on this clone: Other DNA variants within this sample encode the same CDR3. The chain links TRBV5-1 to TRBJ2-2, with a tentative D call TRBD1 (6 bases). V gave up 3 bases and J gave up 1 base, with 7 bases separating them. Germline V lookup: CDR1 SGHRS, CDR2 YFSETQ. This CDR3 region has 14 residues. The CDR3 region has the DNA TGCGCCAGCAGCTCGGGACAGAACACCGGGGAGCTGTTTTTT. Residues: CASSSGQNTGELFF.

This chain connects TRBV29-1 to TRBJ1-1; 9 bases map to TRBD1. V trimming: 6 bases; J trimming: 1 base; junction bases outside the gene matches: 12. The CDR3 runs to 16 residues. Germline CDR1 reads SQVTM; CDR2 reads ANQGSEA. The CDR3 spells CSVSSDRGKRNTEAFF. The CDR3 region has the DNA TGCAGCGTCTCTTCCGACAGGGGGAAAAGGAACACTGAAGCTTTCTTT.

V and J are TRBV19 and TRBJ2-3; weak D call: TRBD2 (6 bases). This CDR3 has 15 amino acids. The V gene's germline CDR1 is LNHDA and CDR2 SQIVND (reference sequence). V gave up 1 base and J gave up 4 bases, with 12 bases separating them. DNA for the CDR3: TGTGCCAGTAGTATAGCGGGGGAGGAAGCAGATACGCAGTATTTT. Translating gives CASSIAGEEADTQYF. The variable domain in full, completed from reference TRBV19 and TRBJ2-3, reads DGGITQSPKYLFRKEGQNVTLSCEQNLNHDAMYWYRQDPGQGLRLIYYSQIVNDFQKGDIAEGYSVSREKKESFPLTVTSAQKNPTAFYLCASSIAGEEADTQYFGPGTRLTVL.

A word on this clone: The sample holds other DNA sequences that translate to the same CDR3. This chain uses TRBV6-5 with TRBJ2-3; no definite D call. Germline V CDR1 and CDR2: MNHEY, SVGAGI. V dropped 4 bases and J dropped 0 bases, with 2 bases sitting between them. CDR3 length: 12 amino acids. In DNA, the CDR3 is TGTGCCAGCAGTTCTAGCACAGATACGCAGTATTTT. Its translation is CASSSSTDTQYF.

This sequence joins TRBV18 and TRBJ2-1; tentative D call: TRBD2 (6 bases). The CDR3 contains 15 residues. The V end lost 1 base, the J end lost 4 bases, and 11 bases lay between the germline ends. Germline V gene sequence: CDR1 KGHSH, CDR2 LQKENI. The CDR3 loop reads CASSPRRGEYNEQFF. CDR3 in DNA: TGTGCCAGCTCACCACGGCGGGGAGAATACAATGAGCAGTTCTTC.

The chain links TRBV28 to TRBJ1-1, with D perhaps matching TRBD1 (5 bases). The germline V and J ends were trimmed by 7 bases and 4 bases, with 13 bases remaining between them. The CDR3 is 13 amino acids. Germline values: CDR1 MDHEN, CDR2 SYDVKM. This chain's CDR3 is CASTLGGSTEAFF. In DNA, the CDR3 is TGTGCCAGCACCCTCGGGGGATCCACTGAAGCTTTCTTT. The complete variable domain, with remaining parts taken from reference TRBV28 and TRBJ1-1, reads DVKVTQSSRYLVKRTGEKVFLECVQDMDHENMFWYRQDPGLGLRLIYFSYDVKMKEKGDIPEGYSVSREKKERFSLILESASTNQTSMYLCASTLGGSTEAFFGQGTRLTVV.

This clone was counted between two and nine times. The chain combines TRBV7-9 with TRBJ2-2, with 7 bases lining up with TRBD1. In germline, CDR1 is SEHNR, CDR2 FQNEAQ (reference sequence). Germline trimming cut 11 bases from V and 0 bases from J; bases unmatched to any gene: 9. The CDR3 is 15 residues long. CDR3 amino acids: CAGFGQAPNTGELFF. CDR3 coding DNA: TGTGCCGGATTCGGACAGGCCCCGAACACCGGGGAGCTGTTTTTT.

This clone was recorded a few times. The chain employs TRBV27 and TRBJ1-5; D gene ambiguous. CDR1 is MNHEY, CDR2 SMNVEV, per germline (reference sequence). Trimming stripped 5 bases from V and 7 bases from J, with 15 bases between. This CDR3 is built from 14 residues. The CDR3 sequence: CASSPREFQQPQHF. CDR3 in DNA: TGTGCCAGCAGTCCAAGGGAGTTCCAGCAGCCCCAGCATTTT.